These 23 T cell receptor beta chains share one sample of origin, sequenced in a study of shared clonotypes between healthy human individuals. The repertoire was sequenced with immunoSEQ multiplex PCR; TCRdb's copy has only in-frame clones and lacks some. The table lists 95,000 to 120,000 clones, around 66% of them singletons. Sequencing was performed on memory CD8+ T cells sorted from blood. Documented subset: CD45RO+ cells pooled with CCR7-negative TemRA cells. The receptors were sampled from a woman between 25 and 40 years old in good health.

The chain links TRBV6-5 to TRBJ2-5, with D possibly being TRBD2 (5 bases). The DNA end is more similar to TRBJ2-7, so the J call may be wrong. The CDR3 has 13 amino acids. The germline gives CDR1 MNHEY, CDR2 SVGAGI. This chain's CDR3 is CASSHGVAYEQYF. Written as DNA, the CDR3 is TGTGCCAGCAGCCACGGGGTAGCCTACGAGCAGTACTTC.

The V gene is TRBV10-3, the J gene TRBJ2-2, with a possible D match to TRBD1 (6 bases). This CDR3 spans 16 amino acids. Germline V gives CDR1 ENHRY, CDR2 SYGVKD. Trimming left V 5 bases short and J 1 base short, with 14 bases between. The chain's CDR3 is CAISPGTRRNTGELFF. For the CDR3, the DNA is TGTGCCATCAGTCCCGGGACAAGGAGGAACACCGGGGAGCTGTTTTTT.

This rearrangement joins TRBV29-1 to TRBJ2-2, with D possibly being TRBD2 (5 bases). V shed 7 bases and J shed 3 bases, with 15 bases lying between them. Germline values: CDR1 SQVTM, CDR2 ANQGSEA. The CDR3 extends over 14 amino acids. The CDR3 region is CSALNSRDTGELFF. CDR3 nucleotide sequence: TGCAGCGCCCTCAACTCGAGGGACACCGGGGAGCTGTTTTTT.

The chain employs TRBV7-9 and TRBJ2-1; 9 positions match TRBD1. CDR1 and CDR2 (germline): SEHNR, FQNEAQ (reference sequence). V shed 5 bases and J 5 bases; nucleotides not matched to a gene: 7. The CDR3 has 15 residues. The CDR3 region has the DNA TGTGCCAGCAGCGCACCGAGACAGGGGGACAATGAGCAGTTCTTC. Translated: CASSAPRQGDNEQFF.

The chain couples TRBV9 to TRBJ2-7; no firm D call. V was cut by 0 bases and J by 6 bases, with 10 bases left in between. Per germline, CDR1 SGDLS and CDR2 YYNGEE. This CDR3 contains 13 residues. CDR3: CASSVGLGIEQYF. The CDR3 DNA is TGTGCCAGCAGCGTAGGGCTTGGAATCGAGCAGTACTTC.

V and J are TRBV7-2 and TRBJ2-7; a weak D match, TRBD2 (5 bases). The CDR3 is 12 amino acids. V was shortened by 1 base and J by 4 bases, with 5 bases between the two germline ends. The germline gives CDR1 SGHTA, CDR2 FQGNSA. CDR3 in amino acids: CASSLGRYEQYF. The CDR3 nucleotides are TGTGCCAGCAGCTTAGGGAGGTACGAGCAGTACTTC. Using reference TRBV7-2 and TRBJ2-7 for the parts outside the CDR3, the full variable domain is GAGVSQSPSNKVTEKGKDVELRCDPISGHTALYWYRQSLGQGLEFLIYFQGNSAPDKSGLPSDRFSAERTGGSVSTLTIQRTQQEDSAVYLCASSLGRYEQYFGPGTRLTVT.

The V gene is TRBV10-3, the J gene TRBJ2-3; D is perhaps TRBD2 (5 bases). Germline V gene lookup returns CDR1 ENHRY and CDR2 SYGVKD. The CDR3 has 16 amino acids. V dropped 0 bases and J dropped 8 bases, with 18 bases sitting between them. The CDR3 spells CAISESRSGRAPTQYF. In nucleotides, the CDR3 is TGTGCCATCAGTGAGTCACGGAGCGGTCGGGCCCCTACGCAGTATTTT.

The chain couples TRBV7-9 to TRBJ1-3, with no clear D. The CDR3 has 14 amino acids. The germline V gene encodes CDR1 SEHNR and CDR2 FQNEAQ (reference sequence). Trimming shortened V by 5 bases and J by 6 bases, and 14 bases separated the two germline ends. DNA of the CDR3: TGTGCCAGCAGCCTCCCCCGGGATCCAAACACCATATATTTT. Its translation is CASSLPRDPNTIYF.

This clone was counted many times. The rearrangement links TRBV4-2 to TRBJ2-1, with D unresolved. The CDR3 consists of 16 residues. The V end lost 0 bases, the J end lost 0 bases, and 9 bases lay between the germline ends. The V gene's germline CDR1 is LGHNA and CDR2 YNFKEQ. CDR3 nucleotide sequence: TGTGCCAGCAGCCAAGATCCCGAAAACTCCTACAATGAGCAGTTCTTC. It is translated as CASSQDPENSYNEQFF.

The V call is TRBV7-6, the J call TRBJ2-2, with 8 bases aligning to TRBD2. V lost 5 bases and J lost 6; bases outside the gene matches: 5. This CDR3 has 14 residues. The germline V gene has CDR1 SGHVS and CDR2 FNYEAQ. CDR3 residues: CASSPPGLAGELFF. The CDR3 coding sequence is TGTGCCAGCAGCCCTCCGGGACTAGCCGGGGAGCTGTTTTTT. Using reference TRBV7-6 and TRBJ2-2 for the parts outside the CDR3, the full variable domain is GAGVSQSPRYKVTKRGQDVALRCDPISGHVSLYWYRQALGQGPEFLTYFNYEAQQDKSGLPNDRFSAERPEGSISTLTIQRTEQRDSAMYRCASSPPGLAGELFFGEGSRLTVL.

About this clone itself: The same CDR3 arises from other DNA sequences in this sample as well. CDR3 DNA: TGTGCCAGCAGCGTAGATGGCTATGGCTACACCTTC. It specifies CASSVDGYGYTF. The chain links TRBV9 to TRBJ1-2, with D unresolved. The CDR3 is 12 residues long. Germline V gene data show CDR1 as SGDLS and CDR2 as YYNGEE. The V and J ends lost 0 bases and 4 bases respectively, with 4 bases between them.

The chain employs TRBV6-4 and TRBJ1-5; possible D gene TRBD1, 6 bases. Germline-derived CDR1 and CDR2 are MRHNA and SNTAGT. CDR3 length: 14 residues. The V end lost 6 bases, the J end lost 3 bases, and 12 bases lay between the germline ends. For the CDR3, the DNA is TGTGCCAGCAGCCCCGACAGGTCCAATCAGCCCCAGCATTTT. Translation: CASSPDRSNQPQHF.

The J gene is TRBJ2-1, the V gene TRBV7-9, with 10 nucleotides matching TRBD1. CDR1 is SEHNR and CDR2 is FQNEAQ in the germline V gene (reference sequence). This CDR3 comprises 16 residues. V shed 5 bases, J shed 4 bases, and the junction held 8 bases outside the gene matches. The CDR3 DNA is TGTGCCAGCAGCGCAGCCGGGACAGGGGATTACAATGAGCAGTTCTTC. Translated, it gives CASSAAGTGDYNEQFF.

V and J are TRBV27 and TRBJ2-7; 7 nucleotides agree with TRBD2. The CDR3 extends over 15 amino acids. J gave up 3 bases and V 0 bases, and 5 bases lay outside the gene matches. CDR1 is MNHEY, CDR2 SMNVEV, per germline (reference sequence). CDR3 in amino acids: CASSLSRDYYYEQYF. CDR3 sequence (DNA): TGTGCCAGCAGTTTATCTCGGGACTATTACTACGAGCAGTACTTC.

The chain links TRBV6-5 to TRBJ1-5, with TRBD1 identical over 7 bases. CDR1 is MNHEY, CDR2 SVGAGI, per germline. V was pared by 7 bases and J by 10 bases, with 10 bases of the junction left unmatched. There are 13 residues in the CDR3. In DNA, the CDR3 is TGTGCCAGCACCCTGGACAGGTCTTGTCCCCAGCATTTT. Amino acids: CASTLDRSCPQHF.

This chain joins TRBV5-1 and TRBJ1-1; 7 positions match TRBD1. Trimming took 5 bases from V and 7 from J; bases not matched to a gene: 14. Germline CDR1 is SGHRS and CDR2 is YFSETQ. The length of the CDR3 is 15 residues. CDR3 in DNA: TGCGCCAGCAGTTATAAAGGGGTTACAGGGGTTGAAGCTTTCTTT. Translated, it gives CASSYKGVTGVEAFF.

V and J are TRBV7-9 and TRBJ1-3; TRBD1 agrees at 9 bases. The CDR3 contains 16 residues. With V trimmed by 5 bases and J by 0 bases, 5 bases remained unmatched. In germline, CDR1 is SEHNR, CDR2 FQNEAQ (reference sequence). In DNA, the CDR3 is TGTGCCAGCAGCGAAAACAGGGGGCCCTCTGGAAACACCATATATTTT. The encoded protein is CASSENRGPSGNTIYF.

This sequence joins TRBV6-4 and TRBJ2-2, with D possibly TRBD1 on 5 matching bases. This CDR3 has 14 amino acids. The germline V and J ends were trimmed by 0 bases and 3 bases, with 5 bases remaining between them. The germline V gene encodes CDR1 MRHNA and CDR2 SNTAGT. In DNA, the CDR3 is TGTGCCAGCAGTGACTCAGGGGACACCGGGGAGCTGTTTTTT. Translation: CASSDSGDTGELFF.

The chain joins TRBV5-1 to TRBJ2-7; D gene ambiguous. This CDR3 is built from 17 residues. Germline lookup yields CDR1 SGHRS and CDR2 YFSETQ. The V end was cut by 0 bases, the J end by 0 bases, with 16 bases between. The CDR3 nucleotides are TGCGCCAGCAGCTTGGAATCCCTCTCTGGTTTCTCCTACGAGCAGTACTTC. It specifies CASSLESLSGFSYEQYF.

The rearrangement uses TRBV29-1 and TRBJ2-5, with D maybe TRBD2 (6 bases). The DNA end is a closer match to TRBJ2-7, so the J assignment may be wrong. Germline assignment: CDR1 SQVTM and CDR2 ANQGSEA. The CDR3 has 12 amino acids. This CDR3 is CSVRDWSYEQYF. The CDR3 DNA is TGCAGCGTCCGGGACTGGTCCTACGAGCAGTACTTC.

On this clone itself: This specimen includes other DNA sequences encoding the same CDR3. The chain recombines TRBV7-9 with TRBJ2-1; D gene ambiguous. The CDR3 extends over 12 amino acids. Germline V lookup: CDR1 SEHNR, CDR2 FQNEAQ (reference sequence). The V and J ends lost 1 base and 7 bases respectively, with 5 bases between them. The CDR3 region has the DNA TGTGCCAGCAGCTTAGTTGGTAATGAGCAGTTCTTC. It specifies CASSLVGNEQFF.

V gene TRBV7-3 combines with J gene TRBJ2-5; 8 nucleotides agree with TRBD2. The CDR3 runs 15 residues. Trimming took 7 bases from V and 4 from J; bases not matched to a gene: 11. From germline, CDR1 is SGHTA and CDR2 FQGTGA. The CDR3 loop is CASTPGLAHVETQYF. The DNA of the CDR3 is TGTGCCAGCACCCCCGGACTAGCCCACGTAGAGACCCAGTACTTC.

This clone was seen a few times. This chain links TRBV5-6 with TRBJ2-7; the D gene is possibly TRBD1 (6 bases). The CDR3 sequence is 15 residues long. Germline assignment: CDR1 SGHDT and CDR2 YYEEEE. Trimming removed 0 bases at V and 3 bases at J, with 13 bases between. The CDR3 sequence: CASSLGLGGVYEQYF. For the CDR3, the DNA is TGTGCCAGCAGCTTGGGGTTAGGGGGAGTCTACGAGCAGTACTTC.